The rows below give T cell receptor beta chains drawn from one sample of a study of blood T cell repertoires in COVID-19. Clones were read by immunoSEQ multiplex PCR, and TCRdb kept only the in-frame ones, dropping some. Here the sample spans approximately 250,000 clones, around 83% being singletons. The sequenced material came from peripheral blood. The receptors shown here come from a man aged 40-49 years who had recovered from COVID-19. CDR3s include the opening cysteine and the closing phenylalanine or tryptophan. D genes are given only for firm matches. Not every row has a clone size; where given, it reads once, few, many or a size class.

cdr3_nt: TGTGCCAGCAGTTTCGGGGGGGCGGGTTCCTACGAGCAGTACTTC; cdr3_aa: CASSFGGAGSYEQYF; j_call: TRBJ2-7; clone_size: once; d_call: TRBD2; v_call: TRBV28
cdr3_nt: TGCGCCAGCAGCGAGATCCCAGGCTATGGCTACACCTTC; cdr3_aa: CASSEIPGYGYTF; j_call: TRBJ1-2; clone_size: few; d_call: -; v_call: TRBV5-1
cdr3_nt: TGTGCCAGCAGTTTATGGGGGACATCCGAGCAGTTCTTC; cdr3_aa: CASSLWGTSEQFF; j_call: TRBJ2-1; clone_size: -; d_call: -; v_call: TRBV27
cdr3_nt: TGTGCCAGCACCGGCGGGAGTTTGTCCTACGAGCAGTACTTC; cdr3_aa: CASTGGSLSYEQYF; j_call: TRBJ2-7; clone_size: -; d_call: TRBD2; v_call: TRBV27
cdr3_nt: TGCGCCAGCAGCCAAGATTGGCGGGGGGGCATTACAGATACGCAGTATTTT; cdr3_aa: CASSQDWRGGITDTQYF; j_call: TRBJ2-3; clone_size: -; d_call: TRBD2; v_call: TRBV4-3
cdr3_nt: TGTGCCTGGAGTCAGGCAGGGGGGCTTTACTCTGGAAACACCATATATTTT; cdr3_aa: CAWSQAGGLYSGNTIYF; j_call: TRBJ1-3; clone_size: -; d_call: TRBD1; v_call: TRBV30
cdr3_nt: TGTGCCTGGAGTGTGTACGCGGGGGGCCGCAATGAGCAGTTCTTC; cdr3_aa: CAWSVYAGGRNEQFF; j_call: TRBJ2-1; clone_size: -; d_call: TRBD2; v_call: TRBV30
cdr3_nt: TGCGCCAGCAGCTTGGGAGGGACGGGGGGAGAGACCCAGTACTTC; cdr3_aa: CASSLGGTGGETQYF; j_call: TRBJ2-5; clone_size: -; d_call: TRBD2; v_call: TRBV5-1
cdr3_nt: TGCGCCAGCAGCCTGGACAGGGCCACCGGGGAGCTGTTTTTT; cdr3_aa: CASSLDRATGELFF; j_call: TRBJ2-2; clone_size: -; d_call: TRBD1; v_call: TRBV4-1
cdr3_nt: TGCAGTGCTAGTGGGACTAGCGGCTACAATGAGCAGTTCTTC; cdr3_aa: CSASGTSGYNEQFF; j_call: TRBJ2-1; clone_size: -; d_call: TRBD2; v_call: TRBV20-1
cdr3_nt: TGTGCCTGCCGTTTCGGGGGTCAGCCCCAGCATTTT; cdr3_aa: CACRFGGQPQHF; j_call: TRBJ1-5; clone_size: -; d_call: -; v_call: TRBV12-3/TRBV12-4
cdr3_nt: TGTGCCTGGAGTATTAACCTAGTATCAGCTTTCTTT; cdr3_aa: CAWSINLVSAFF; j_call: TRBJ1-1; clone_size: -; d_call: -; v_call: TRBV30
cdr3_nt: TGTGCCAGCAGCCCTATACAGGGGACCTATGGCTACACCTTC; cdr3_aa: CASSPIQGTYGYTF; j_call: TRBJ1-2; clone_size: -; d_call: TRBD1; v_call: TRBV6-2/TRBV6-3
cdr3_nt: TGTGCCAGCAGCGACGTCCAGCGGGGGGACTACGAGCAGTACTTC; cdr3_aa: CASSDVQRGDYEQYF; j_call: TRBJ2-7; clone_size: few; d_call: TRBD2; v_call: TRBV11-2
cdr3_nt: TGTGCCAGCAGACCAGGACAGGGATGGAGCTTGGAAGAGACCCAGTACTTC; cdr3_aa: CASRPGQGWSLEETQYF; j_call: TRBJ2-5; clone_size: -; d_call: TRBD1; v_call: TRBV27
cdr3_nt: TGTGCCAGCTCACCCCGGGGACAGGGAAGCTACAATGAGCAGTTCTTC; cdr3_aa: CASSPRGQGSYNEQFF; j_call: TRBJ2-1; clone_size: -; d_call: TRBD1; v_call: TRBV18
cdr3_nt: TGTGCCAGCACACCGGGACAGGGCGCCTACGAGCAGTACTTC; cdr3_aa: CASTPGQGAYEQYF; j_call: TRBJ2-7; clone_size: -; d_call: TRBD1; v_call: TRBV6-5
cdr3_nt: TGTGCCAGCAGAAGGGGTAATGATTCACCCCTCCACTTT; cdr3_aa: CASRRGNDSPLHF; j_call: TRBJ1-6; clone_size: many; d_call: -; v_call: TRBV19
cdr3_nt: TGTGCCAGCAGTTTTATGACAGGCCATCAGCCCCAGCATTTT; cdr3_aa: CASSFMTGHQPQHF; j_call: TRBJ1-5; clone_size: -; d_call: -; v_call: TRBV27
cdr3_nt: TGTGCCAGCAGCCCCCTCCGGGACAGGGAGTTCGGACAGGGGGCGCGGGAGCAGTACTTC; cdr3_aa: CASSPLRDREFGQGAREQYF; j_call: TRBJ2-7; clone_size: -; d_call: TRBD1; v_call: TRBV27
cdr3_nt: TGTGCCAGCAGCGACCTAGGACAGGGCGGCACCATATATTTT; cdr3_aa: CASSDLGQGGTIYF; j_call: TRBJ1-3; clone_size: -; d_call: TRBD1; v_call: TRBV2
cdr3_nt: TGTGCCACCTCGGGGACTAGCGGAACAGATACGCAGTATTTT; cdr3_aa: CATSGTSGTDTQYF; j_call: TRBJ2-3; clone_size: -; d_call: TRBD2; v_call: TRBV10-3
cdr3_nt: TGTGCCAGCAGCTTATCTAGCGGGAGGGGCACAGATACGCAGTATTTT; cdr3_aa: CASSLSSGRGTDTQYF; j_call: TRBJ2-3; clone_size: -; d_call: TRBD2; v_call: TRBV7-2
cdr3_nt: TGTGCCAGCAGCGCGGACAGCGGACTCGGGGAGACCCAGTACTTC; cdr3_aa: CASSADSGLGETQYF; j_call: TRBJ2-5; clone_size: -; d_call: -; v_call: TRBV9
cdr3_nt: TGTGCCAGCAGCAGAGGACGTGGGGGGGAGCAGTTCTTC; cdr3_aa: CASSRGRGGEQFF; j_call: TRBJ2-1; clone_size: -; d_call: -; v_call: TRBV11-3
cdr3_nt: TGTGCCAGTAGTTTCTGGGTCGGCGGCGGCTACGAGCAGTACTTC; cdr3_aa: CASSFWVGGGYEQYF; j_call: TRBJ2-7; clone_size: once; d_call: -; v_call: TRBV19
cdr3_nt: TGTGCCAGCAGCTTAGCGTCAACAGGGGGAGATTCACCCCTCCACTTT; cdr3_aa: CASSLASTGGDSPLHF; j_call: TRBJ1-6; clone_size: -; d_call: TRBD1; v_call: TRBV7-2
cdr3_nt: TGCGCCAGCAGCCAAGATGTGAGGGTCCAGGAGCTGTTTTTT; cdr3_aa: CASSQDVRVQELFF; j_call: TRBJ2-2; clone_size: -; d_call: -; v_call: TRBV4-3
cdr3_nt: TGTGCTAGCAGCTTCTTACCCGTCGGACAGGGGGCTGGCGGAACCGGGGAGCTGTTTTTT; cdr3_aa: CASSFLPVGQGAGGTGELFF; j_call: TRBJ2-2; clone_size: once; d_call: TRBD1; v_call: TRBV7-7
cdr3_nt: TGCGCCAGCAGCTTGGCGGGGGGGAGCAATCAGCCCCAGCATTTT; cdr3_aa: CASSLAGGSNQPQHF; j_call: TRBJ1-5; clone_size: -; d_call: -; v_call: TRBV5-1
cdr3_nt: TGTGCCAGCAGCCCCGGGACAGGGGAGGGCGAGCAGTACTTC; cdr3_aa: CASSPGTGEGEQYF; j_call: TRBJ2-7; clone_size: -; d_call: TRBD1; v_call: TRBV3-1/TRBV3-2
cdr3_nt: TGTGCCAGCAGCTTAGTGGGGGCGAGTGGCACTGAAGCTTTCTTT; cdr3_aa: CASSLVGASGTEAFF; j_call: TRBJ1-1; clone_size: -; d_call: -; v_call: TRBV7-2
cdr3_nt: TGTGCCAGCAGCTTGGGGGTCCCAGGAACCACTGAAGCTTTCTTT; cdr3_aa: CASSLGVPGTTEAFF; j_call: TRBJ1-1; clone_size: -; d_call: -; v_call: TRBV5-8
cdr3_nt: TGTGCCAGCAGCCAAGATCCAGGGAACTATGGCTACACCTTC; cdr3_aa: CASSQDPGNYGYTF; j_call: TRBJ1-2; clone_size: few; d_call: -; v_call: TRBV3-1/TRBV3-2
cdr3_nt: TGTGCCAGCAGCGTAGCCGGGTGGATGGGCTACACCTTC; cdr3_aa: CASSVAGWMGYTF; j_call: TRBJ1-2; clone_size: -; d_call: -; v_call: TRBV9
cdr3_nt: TGTGCCAGCAGCCCCCGGTACTCCGAAGTCAATGAGCAGTTCTTC; cdr3_aa: CASSPRYSEVNEQFF; j_call: TRBJ2-1; clone_size: once; d_call: -; v_call: TRBV3-1/TRBV3-2
cdr3_nt: TGTGCCAGCTCACCTCCCGAGGGCTACGAGCAGTACTTC; cdr3_aa: CASSPPEGYEQYF; j_call: TRBJ2-7; clone_size: -; d_call: -; v_call: TRBV18
cdr3_nt: TGTGCCAGCAGTTCCCGCCGCGGTGGGGACAGGGGTACCGGGGAGCTGTTTTTT; cdr3_aa: CASSSRRGGDRGTGELFF; j_call: TRBJ2-2; clone_size: -; d_call: TRBD1; v_call: TRBV27
cdr3_nt: TGTGCCAGCAGGGGACAGGGGGCCATCTACGAGCAGTACTTC; cdr3_aa: CASRGQGAIYEQYF; j_call: TRBJ2-7; clone_size: -; d_call: TRBD1; v_call: TRBV5-4
cdr3_nt: TGCGCCAGCAGCCAAGATCCGAGGGTATACTATGGCTACACCTTC; cdr3_aa: CASSQDPRVYYGYTF; j_call: TRBJ1-2; clone_size: many; d_call: -; v_call: TRBV4-1
cdr3_nt: TGTGCCAGCAGCGTAGACGGGACTAGCTACAATGAGCAGTTCTTC; cdr3_aa: CASSVDGTSYNEQFF; j_call: TRBJ2-1; clone_size: -; d_call: TRBD2; v_call: TRBV9
cdr3_nt: TGCGCCAGCAGCCAAGACAGCTCGGGCGGAAACACCATATATTTT; cdr3_aa: CASSQDSSGGNTIYF; j_call: TRBJ1-3; clone_size: -; d_call: -; v_call: TRBV5-1
cdr3_nt: TGCAGTGCTAGTTGGCTTAACACCGGGGAGCTGTTTTTT; cdr3_aa: CSASWLNTGELFF; j_call: TRBJ2-2; clone_size: -; d_call: -; v_call: TRBV20-1
cdr3_nt: TGTGCCAGCAGTTATGCAGGGCCATCTGGAAACACCATATATTTT; cdr3_aa: CASSYAGPSGNTIYF; j_call: TRBJ1-3; clone_size: -; d_call: -; v_call: TRBV6-5
cdr3_nt: TGTGCCAGCAGCCAAGGCTTCAGCGGCTACGAGCAGTACTTC; cdr3_aa: CASSQGFSGYEQYF; j_call: TRBJ2-7; clone_size: -; d_call: -; v_call: TRBV3-1/TRBV3-2
cdr3_nt: TGTGCCAGTAGTATAGACACCTCCGGGTATCCCAATGAGCAGTTCTTC; cdr3_aa: CASSIDTSGYPNEQFF; j_call: TRBJ2-1; clone_size: -; d_call: -; v_call: TRBV19
cdr3_nt: TGTGCCAGTAGTATGGACGGGAACTCTGGAAACACCATATATTTT; cdr3_aa: CASSMDGNSGNTIYF; j_call: TRBJ1-3; clone_size: -; d_call: -; v_call: TRBV19
cdr3_nt: TGTGCCAGCTCACCATTGCCCGGCAGGTATAGCAATCAGCCCCAGCATTTT; cdr3_aa: CASSPLPGRYSNQPQHF; j_call: TRBJ1-5; clone_size: -; d_call: -; v_call: TRBV18